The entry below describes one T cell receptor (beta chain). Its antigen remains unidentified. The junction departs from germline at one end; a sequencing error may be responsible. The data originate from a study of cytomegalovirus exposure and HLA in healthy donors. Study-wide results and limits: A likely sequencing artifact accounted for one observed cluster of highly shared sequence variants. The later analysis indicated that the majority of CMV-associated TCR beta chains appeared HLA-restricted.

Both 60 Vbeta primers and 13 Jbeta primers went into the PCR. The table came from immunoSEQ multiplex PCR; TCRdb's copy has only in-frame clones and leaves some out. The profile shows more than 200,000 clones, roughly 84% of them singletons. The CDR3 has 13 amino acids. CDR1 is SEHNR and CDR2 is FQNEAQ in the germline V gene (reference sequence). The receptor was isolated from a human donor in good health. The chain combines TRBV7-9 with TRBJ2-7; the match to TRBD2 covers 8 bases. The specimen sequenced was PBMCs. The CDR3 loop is CSSRVTGGIEQYF. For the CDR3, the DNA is TGTTCCAGCCGTGTAACGGGAGGGATCGAGCAGTACTTC. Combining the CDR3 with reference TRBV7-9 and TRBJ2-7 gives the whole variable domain DTGVSQNPRHKITKRGQNVTFRCDPISEHNRLYWYRQTLGQGPEFLTYFQNEAQLEKSRLLSDRFSAERPKGSFSTLEIQRTEQGDSAMYLCSSRVTGGIEQYFGPGTRLTVT.